The 11 T cell receptor beta chains reported below all come from one sample, sequenced in a study of OX40 agonist ivuxolimab in advanced cancers. Libraries were prepared by immunoSEQ multiplex PCR; TCRdb keeps only in-frame clonotypes and omits some of them. Among more than 80,000 clones listed, about 90% were seen once. This sample comprised CD4+ or CD8+ T cells sorted from blood, obtained in a trial of the OX40 agonist ivuxolimab. The receptors here all came from an adult with an advanced solid tumor such as melanoma, head and neck, liver or kidney cancer.

The rearrangement links TRBV7-9 to TRBJ2-7, with D unclear. The germline gives CDR1 SEHNR, CDR2 FQNEAQ (reference sequence). V was shortened by 5 bases and J by 1 base, with 6 bases between the two germline ends. This CDR3 contains 12 residues. CDR3 DNA sequence: TGTGCCAGCAGCATCATTTCCTACGAGCAGTACTTC. Translated: CASSIISYEQYF.

The rearrangement uses TRBV19 and TRBJ1-5; 7 nucleotides match TRBD1. V lost 7 bases to trimming and J lost 5 bases; unmatched junction nucleotides: 14. This CDR3 contains 16 residues. Germline-derived CDR1 and CDR2 are LNHDA and SQIVND (reference sequence). The CDR3 region is CASIPPGGGGHQPQHF. DNA of the CDR3: TGTGCCAGTATCCCCCCAGGGGGAGGGGGGCATCAGCCCCAGCATTTT. Combining the CDR3 with reference TRBV19 and TRBJ1-5 gives the whole variable domain DGGITQSPKYLFRKEGQNVTLSCEQNLNHDAMYWYRQDPGQGLRLIYYSQIVNDFQKGDIAEGYSVSREKKESFPLTVTSAQKNPTAFYLCASIPPGGGGHQPQHFGDGTRLSIL.

The chain joins TRBV6-6 to TRBJ2-1; 7 bases are shared with TRBD2. V was pared by 4 bases and J by 4 bases, with 7 bases of the junction left unmatched. Per the germline V gene, CDR1 is MNHNY and CDR2 is SVGAGI (reference sequence). The CDR3 spans 15 residues. CDR3 protein: CASSSPGTTYNEQFF. The CDR3 nucleotides are TGTGCCAGCAGTTCCCCCGGGACTACTTACAATGAGCAGTTCTTC.

The J gene is TRBJ2-1, the V gene TRBV19; D is unresolved. The CDR3 contains 13 residues. V lost 3 bases and J lost 4, with 7 bases in between. Germline CDR1 LNHDA, CDR2 SQIVND (reference sequence). The CDR3 sequence: CASSMFGYNEQFF. CDR3 DNA: TGTGCCAGTAGTATGTTCGGTTACAATGAGCAGTTCTTC.

The rearrangement uses TRBV6-4 and TRBJ2-4; TRBD1 might be the D (6 bases). CDR1 is MRHNA and CDR2 is SNTAGT in the germline V gene. The CDR3 is 18 amino acids. Trimming removed 10 bases from V and 1 base from J, with 26 bases in between. The CDR3 coding sequence is TGTGCCACCTTAACAGGGTCACACACTAAGCGCGCCAAAAACATTCAGTACTTC. This sequence encodes CATLTGSHTKRAKNIQYF.

The gene calls are TRBV28 and TRBJ2-7; D perhaps matches TRBD1 (6 bases). V lost 5 bases, J lost 3 bases, and 14 bases lay in between. This CDR3 has 14 residues. Germline CDR1 is MDHEN and CDR2 is SYDVKM. CDR3 DNA sequence: TGTGCCAGCAGTACGTCAACACAGGGCTACGAGCAGTACTTC. This gives the protein CASSTSTQGYEQYF.

The CDR3: CASGFFYGELFF. DNA for the CDR3: TGTGCTAGTGGTTTCTTTTACGGGGAGCTGTTTTTT. V is TRBV12-5 and J is TRBJ2-2; D unclear. The CDR3 length is 12 residues. Germline assignment: CDR1 LGHNT and CDR2 FRNRAP. Trimming removed 3 bases from V and 7 bases from J, with 6 bases in between.

The CDR3 bases are TGTGCCAGCAGGTTCGAGTTGCAGGGCTACGAGCAGTACTTC. Translated: CASRFELQGYEQYF. The rearrangement joins TRBV28 to TRBJ2-7; the D gene is possibly TRBD1 (5 bases). The CDR3 totals 14 residues. Germline values: CDR1 MDHEN, CDR2 SYDVKM. V was clipped by 6 bases and J by 3 bases, with 15 bases between them.

This rearrangement joins TRBV7-9 to TRBJ2-7; D is unresolved. V lost 4 bases to trimming and J lost 2 bases, with 3 bases between them. From germline, CDR1 is SEHNR and CDR2 FQNEAQ (reference sequence). The CDR3 has 11 residues. Written as DNA, the CDR3 is TGTGCCAGCAGCTCTACCTACGAGCAGTACGTC. It is translated as CASSSTYEQYV.

In DNA form, the CDR3 reads TGTGCCAGTAGTGCCACAGGAAACACCATATATTTT. Its translation: CASSATGNTIYF. The chain combines TRBV19 with TRBJ1-3; D is unclear. CDR1 is LNHDA, CDR2 SQIVND, per germline (reference sequence). This CDR3 has 12 residues. V dropped 5 bases and J dropped 4 bases, with 6 bases sitting between them.

The chain couples TRBV5-4 to TRBJ2-1; the D is unclear. The ends were cut back, 1 base at V and 0 bases at J, with 8 bases in the middle. CDR1 is SGHNT, CDR2 YYREEE, per germline (reference sequence). The CDR3 contains 15 residues. CDR3 amino acids: CASSLSSHSYNEQFF. The DNA of the CDR3 is TGTGCCAGCAGCTTGTCGTCTCACTCCTACAATGAGCAGTTCTTC.